One sample yielded the 22 T cell receptor beta chains listed below, sequenced in a study of CD8 T cells in Susac syndrome. An amount of RNA that ranged from roughly 0.5 to 1 ug was reverse transcribed with random hexamers. TCRdb independently ran MiXCR on the immunoSEQ multiplex PCR reads; one entry per CDR3 protein. The sample records 100,000 to 150,000 distinct CDR3 sequences, about 94% being singletons. What was sequenced was CD4+ T cells from PBMCs. These receptor sequences come from a human donor with multiple sclerosis.

The CDR3 region is CAISERQITYNEQFF. The CDR3 DNA sequence: TGTGCCATCAGTGAACGGCAAATTACCTACAATGAGCAGTTCTTC. The chain is built from TRBV10-3 and TRBJ2-1; D call uncertain. Germline CDR1 is ENHRY and CDR2 is SYGVKD. Trimming left V 3 bases short and J 2 bases short, with 11 bases between. The CDR3 has 15 amino acids.

The genes are TRBV7-9 and TRBJ2-7; D may be TRBD2 (6 bases). The germline V gene has CDR1 SEHNR and CDR2 FQNEAQ (reference sequence). The CDR3 is 14 amino acids. Trimming removed 1 base at V and 0 bases at J, with 7 bases between. The CDR3, as DNA: TGTGCCAGCAGCTTAGGGAGGGACTCCTACGAGCAGTACTTC. Its protein product is CASSLGRDSYEQYF.

The gene calls are TRBV6-2 or TRBV6-3 and TRBJ2-7, with D unresolved. The CDR3 runs 14 residues. V dropped 2 bases and J dropped 2 bases, with 10 bases sitting between them. From germline, CDR1 is MNHEY and CDR2 SVGEGT. The CDR3 loop reads CASSYVPATYEQYF. The CDR3 coding sequence is TGTGCCAGCAGTTACGTGCCAGCTACCTACGAGCAGTACTTC.

This sequence joins TRBV28 and TRBJ2-5, with D possibly being TRBD1 or TRBD2 (5 bases each). This CDR3 comprises 15 residues. With 3 bases removed from V and 1 base from J, the gap between germline ends came to 12 bases. CDR1 and CDR2 (germline): MDHEN, SYDVKM. The CDR3 spells CASSLVGTSQETQYF. CDR3 nucleotides: TGTGCCAGCAGTTTGGTTGGGACCAGCCAAGAGACCCAGTACTTC. Together with reference TRBV28 and TRBJ2-5, the CDR3 gives the full variable domain: DVKVTQSSRYLVKRTGEKVFLECVQDMDHENMFWYRQDPGLGLRLIYFSYDVKMKEKGDIPEGYSVSREKKERFSLILESASTNQTSMYLCASSLVGTSQETQYFGPGTRLLVL.

J is TRBJ1-1 and V is TRBV5-1, with D possibly TRBD1 on 5 matching bases. Germline V lookup: CDR1 SGHRS, CDR2 YFSETQ. V shed 4 bases and J shed 1 base, with 14 bases lying between them. The CDR3 runs to 15 residues. CDR3 coding DNA: TGCGCCAGCAGCCTTCGGGTGGGGCAGAACACTGAAGCTTTCTTT. Protein product: CASSLRVGQNTEAFF. The whole variable domain, remainder taken from reference TRBV5-1 and TRBJ1-1, is KAGVTQTPRYLIKTRGQQVTLSCSPISGHRSVSWYQQTPGQGLQFLFEYFSETQRNKGNFPGRFSGRQFSNSRSEMNVSTLELGDSALYLCASSLRVGQNTEAFFGQGTRLTVV.

The chain is built from TRBV5-1 and TRBJ2-2; 9 bases fit TRBD1. V trimming: 2 bases; J trimming: 5 bases; junction bases outside the gene matches: 7. This CDR3 has 16 residues. CDR1 and CDR2 from the germline V gene are SGHRS and YFSETQ. CDR3 bases: TGCGCCAGCAGCTTTAACAGGGGGCAGTTGACCGGGGAGCTGTTTTTT. This codes for CASSFNRGQLTGELFF.

This chain connects TRBV20-1 to TRBJ2-7; TRBD1 agrees at 8 bases. After removal of 5 bases from V and 0 bases from J, the junction contained 3 bases not matched to a gene. Germline CDR1 and CDR2: DFQATT and SNEGSKA (reference sequence). CDR3 length: 13 amino acids. The CDR3 spells CSAHRGFSYEQYF. CDR3 nucleotide sequence: TGCAGTGCTCACAGGGGGTTCTCCTACGAGCAGTACTTC.

This clonotype has a single count. V and J are TRBV7-9 and TRBJ1-2; the D is unclear. Per the germline V gene, CDR1 is SEHNR and CDR2 is FQNEAQ (reference sequence). The CDR3 runs 14 residues. V was trimmed by 2 bases and J by 4 bases, leaving 11 bases between them. CDR3 DNA: TGTGCCAGCAGCTTAATGAGCGGTTCCTATGGCTACACCTTC. It codes for CASSLMSGSYGYTF.

Only one count was recorded for this clonotype. The rearrangement joins TRBV4-1 to TRBJ2-4; D remains ambiguous. CDR1 is MGHRA, CDR2 YSYEKL, per germline. The CDR3 is made up of 16 amino acids. Trimming removed 0 bases from V and 0 bases from J, with 9 bases in between. CDR3 region: CASSQEERSAKNIQYF. The CDR3 DNA reads as TGCGCCAGCAGCCAAGAGGAACGGTCAGCCAAAAACATTCAGTACTTC.

CDR3 amino acids: CSARAPTNSGNTIYF. For the CDR3, the DNA is TGCAGTGCTAGAGCCCCGACAAACTCTGGAAACACCATATATTTT. The chain recombines TRBV20-1 with TRBJ1-3; no firm D call. Germline lookup yields CDR1 DFQATT and CDR2 SNEGSKA (reference sequence). The CDR3 spans 15 residues. V lost 1 base, J lost 0 bases, and 10 bases lay in between.

The rearrangement uses TRBV5-1 and TRBJ1-1; 7 bases match TRBD1. CDR1 and CDR2 from the germline V gene are SGHRS and YFSETQ. Trimming cost V 1 base and J 0 bases; bases outside gene matches: 12. CDR3 size: 18 residues. The CDR3 protein is CASSLTPRVDRMNTEAFF. CDR3 nucleotides: TGCGCCAGCAGCTTGACCCCCCGGGTGGACAGGATGAACACTGAAGCTTTCTTT.

The chain recombines TRBV29-1 with TRBJ2-7, with D perhaps matching TRBD2 (6 bases). The CDR3 loop spans 12 amino acids. Germline V CDR1 and CDR2: SQVTM, ANQGSEA. Trimming shortened V by 6 bases and J by 4 bases, and 13 bases separated the two germline ends. CDR3 bases: TGCAGCGTAAACCTGGGAGGTTACGAGCAGTACTTC. Its translation: CSVNLGGYEQYF.

This sequence joins TRBV14 and TRBJ2-5; D gene ambiguous. Trimming took 0 bases from V and 5 from J, leaving 4 bases between them. The CDR3 length is 12 residues. CDR1 and CDR2 from the germline V gene are SGHDN and FVKESK. In DNA form, the CDR3 reads TGTGCCAGCAGCCAAGAGGCGGAGACCCAGTACTTC. Its translation: CASSQEAETQYF.

The J gene is TRBJ1-2, the V gene TRBV5-6, with 8 bases aligning to TRBD1. CDR3 length: 14 residues. The trim removed 2 bases at V and 2 bases at J, leaving 2 bases unmatched. Germline V gene lookup returns CDR1 SGHDT and CDR2 YYEEEE. CDR3 sequence reads: CASSLRTGNYGYTF. The DNA of the CDR3 is TGTGCCAGCAGCTTACGGACAGGGAACTATGGCTACACCTTC.

The chain uses TRBV3-1 and TRBJ2-3; 11 bases align to TRBD2. Germline V lookup: CDR1 LGHDT, CDR2 YNNKEL (reference sequence). J was trimmed by 10 bases and V by 3 bases; bases with no gene match: 3. The CDR3 loop spans 13 amino acids. CDR3 in amino acids: CASSQVAGGAQYF. CDR3 sequence (DNA): TGTGCCAGCAGCCAGGTAGCGGGGGGGGCGCAGTATTTT.

The gene calls are TRBV5-6 and TRBJ1-2, with D perhaps matching TRBD1 (5 bases). The length of the CDR3 is 21 residues. From germline, CDR1 is SGHDT and CDR2 YYEEEE. V gave up 0 bases and J gave up 0 bases, with 27 bases separating them. CDR3 sequence: CASSLEYRQGIAPRTNYGYTF. The DNA of the CDR3 is TGTGCCAGCAGCTTGGAATACCGGCAGGGCATCGCACCTCGTACTAACTATGGCTACACCTTC.

The CDR3 protein is CSATTGSSNYGYTF. The CDR3, as DNA: TGCAGTGCCACGACAGGGTCCTCTAACTATGGCTACACCTTC. The J gene is TRBJ1-2, the V gene TRBV20-1; TRBD1 agrees at 7 bases. V shed 6 bases and J 0 bases; nucleotides not matched to a gene: 7. The CDR3 sequence is 14 residues long. Germline V lookup: CDR1 DFQATT, CDR2 SNEGSKA (reference sequence).

The rearrangement joins TRBV6-5 to TRBJ2-7; a weak D match, TRBD1 (5 bases). V lost 3 bases and J 1 base, leaving 10 bases between the germline ends. Germline assignment: CDR1 MNHEY and CDR2 SVGAGI. The CDR3 runs 14 residues. CDR3 DNA sequence: TGTGCCAGCAGTTATACTGACAGTTCCTACGAGCAGTACTTC. This codes for CASSYTDSSYEQYF.

This chain uses TRBV6-6 with TRBJ2-7; 12 bases are a match to TRBD1. The CDR3 has 15 residues. The germline gives CDR1 MNHNY, CDR2 SVGAGI (reference sequence). Unmatched junction bases numbered 8, after V lost 5 bases and J lost 6 bases. In DNA form, the CDR3 reads TGTGCCAGCAGTCCTCCTTGGGACAGGGGGCTCGAGCAGTACTTC. Encoded protein: CASSPPWDRGLEQYF.

The genes are TRBV6-1 and TRBJ2-2; 13 nucleotides match TRBD2. The CDR3 contains 16 residues. Germline V gene sequence: CDR1 MNHNS, CDR2 SASEGT. The junction had 6 bases not matched to a gene; V was cut back by 5 bases and J by 6 bases. In DNA, the CDR3 is TGTGCCAGCAGTAAAACTAGCGGGGGGGCGGCCGGGGAGCTGTTTTTT. Translated: CASSKTSGGAAGELFF.

The V gene is TRBV19, the J gene TRBJ1-2, with 9 bases lining up with TRBD1. The CDR3 is made up of 13 amino acids. Trimming took 6 bases from V and 4 from J; bases not matched to a gene: 3. Germline lookup yields CDR1 LNHDA and CDR2 SQIVND (reference sequence). CDR3 in amino acids: CASSGQGPYGYTF. CDR3 coding DNA: TGTGCCAGTAGCGGACAGGGGCCCTATGGCTACACCTTC.

The J gene is TRBJ2-1, the V gene TRBV20-1; 8 positions match TRBD2. The CDR3 runs to 15 residues. Germline V gene lookup returns CDR1 DFQATT and CDR2 SNEGSKA (reference sequence). The junction had 8 bases not matched to a gene; V was cut back by 6 bases and J by 1 base. The CDR3 sequence: CSAYPTSGSYNEQFF. The CDR3 DNA is TGCAGTGCCTACCCAACTAGCGGATCCTACAATGAGCAGTTCTTC.